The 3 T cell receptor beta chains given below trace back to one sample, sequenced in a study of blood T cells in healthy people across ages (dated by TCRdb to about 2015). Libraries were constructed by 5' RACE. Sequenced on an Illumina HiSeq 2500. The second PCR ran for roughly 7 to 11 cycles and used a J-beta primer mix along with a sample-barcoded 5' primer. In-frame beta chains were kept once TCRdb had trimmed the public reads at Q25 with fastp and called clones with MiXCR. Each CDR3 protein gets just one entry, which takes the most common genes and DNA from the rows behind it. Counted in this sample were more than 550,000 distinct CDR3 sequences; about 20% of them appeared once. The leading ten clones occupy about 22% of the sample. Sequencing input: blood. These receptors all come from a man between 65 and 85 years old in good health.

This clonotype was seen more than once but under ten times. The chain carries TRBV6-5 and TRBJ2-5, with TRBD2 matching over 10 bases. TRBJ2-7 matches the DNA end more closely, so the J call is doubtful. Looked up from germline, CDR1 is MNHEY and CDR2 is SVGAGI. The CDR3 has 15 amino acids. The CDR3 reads CASSPSAGGQNEQYF. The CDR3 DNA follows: TGTGCCAGCAGTCCCTCAGCGGGGGGGCAAAACGAGCAGTACTTC.

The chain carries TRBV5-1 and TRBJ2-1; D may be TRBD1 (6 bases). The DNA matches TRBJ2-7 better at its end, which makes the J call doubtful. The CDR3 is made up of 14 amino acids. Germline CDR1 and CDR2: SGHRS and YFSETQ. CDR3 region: CASSISGAQNEQYF. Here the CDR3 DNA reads TGCGCCAGCAGTATCTCAGGGGCCCAAAACGAGCAGTACTTC.

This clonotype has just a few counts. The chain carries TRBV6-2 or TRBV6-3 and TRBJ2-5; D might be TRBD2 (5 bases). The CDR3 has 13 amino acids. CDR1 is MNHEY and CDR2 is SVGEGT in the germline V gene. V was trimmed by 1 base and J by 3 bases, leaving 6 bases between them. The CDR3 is CASSYLGEETQYF. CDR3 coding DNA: TGTGCCAGCAGTTACTTGGGAGAAGAGACCCAGTACTTC.